This passage covers 15 T cell receptor beta chains from one sample sequenced in a study of TIL therapy for anti-PD-1-resistant metastatic lung cancer. The time point is: pre-treatment sample, taken before nivolumab and TIL therapy. The immunoSEQ assay was v3. Profiling relied on immunoSEQ multiplex PCR, and the TCRdb table lists in-frame clones only, not all of them. The sample has 25,000 to 40,000 clones, roughly 69% seen once. The sequencing used blood, collected at baseline. The receptors here all came from a woman between 25 and 80 years old with non-small cell lung cancer.

This clone was seen a handful of times. V gene TRBV5-5 combines with J gene TRBJ2-7; D not certain. Deletions cut 4 bases from V and 3 bases from J, with 5 bases between. CDR3 length equals 11 residues. Germline values: CDR1 SGHKS, CDR2 YYEKEE (reference sequence). The CDR3 coding sequence is TGTGCCAGCAGCGGTTACTACGAGCAGTACTTC. Translated, it gives CASSGYYEQYF.

The chain couples TRBV7-8 to TRBJ2-7; TRBD1 matches at 7 bases. With 3 bases clipped from V and 4 bases from J, the junction kept 9 bases outside the gene matches. Germline values: CDR1 SGHVS, CDR2 FQNEAQ. The CDR3 extends over 15 amino acids. The CDR3 DNA is TGTGCCAGCAGCTTTAAGCTGGGGACAGCTTACGAGCAGTACTTC. Protein: CASSFKLGTAYEQYF. The complete variable domain, with remaining parts taken from reference TRBV7-8 and TRBJ2-7, reads GAGVSQSPRYKVAKRGQDVALRCDPISGHVSLFWYQQALGQGPEFLTYFQNEAQLDKSGLPSDRFFAERPEGSVSTLKIQRTQQEDSAVYLCASSFKLGTAYEQYFGPGTRLTVT.

This rearrangement joins TRBV30 to TRBJ2-7; perhaps TRBD1 as D (6 bases). This CDR3 spans 13 amino acids. Germline CDR1 is GTSNPN and CDR2 is SVGIG (reference sequence). Trimming cost V 4 bases and J 5 bases, with 15 bases left between them. The CDR3: CAWMPSGVHEQYF. CDR3 DNA: TGTGCCTGGATGCCCTCAGGGGTCCACGAGCAGTACTTC.

The chain recombines TRBV11-2 with TRBJ2-2; 8 bases fit TRBD1. This CDR3 is built from 14 residues. Germline assignment: CDR1 SGHAT and CDR2 FQNNGV. V was pared by 5 bases and J by 3 bases, with 2 bases of the junction left unmatched. This CDR3 is CASSRQGHTGELFF. The CDR3 nucleotides are TGTGCCAGCAGCCGACAGGGGCACACCGGGGAGCTGTTTTTT.

The V gene is TRBV5-5, the J gene TRBJ2-1; no reliable D call. Deletions cut 0 bases from V and 13 bases from J, with 8 bases between. From germline, CDR1 is SGHKS and CDR2 YYEKEE (reference sequence). CDR3 length: 11 amino acids. CDR3 sequence (DNA): TGTGCCAGCAGCTTGGAGGCTGGACAGTTCTTC. Translating it yields CASSLEAGQFF.

This chain connects TRBV5-4 to TRBJ2-3; possibly TRBD1 for D (5 bases). The CDR3 runs to 14 residues. Germline V gene lookup returns CDR1 SGHNT and CDR2 YYREEE (reference sequence). Trimming removed 7 bases at V and 5 bases at J, with 17 bases between. The CDR3 reads CASQGQGGGDTQYF. The CDR3 DNA reads as TGTGCCAGCCAAGGCCAGGGTGGTGGAGATACGCAGTATTTT.

This clone was counted a few times. V is TRBV11-2 and J is TRBJ1-1; tentatively, D is TRBD1 (6 bases). V shed 5 bases and J shed 7 bases, with 14 bases lying between them. The CDR3 loop spans 13 amino acids. Per the germline V gene, CDR1 is SGHAT and CDR2 is FQNNGV. In nucleotides, the CDR3 is TGTGCCAGCAGCCTAATGACAGGCCATGAAGCTTTCTTT. The encoded protein is CASSLMTGHEAFF. The complete variable domain, with remaining parts taken from reference TRBV11-2 and TRBJ1-1, reads EAGVAQSPRYKIIEKRQSVAFWCNPISGHATLYWYQQILGQGPKLLIQFQNNGVVDDSQLPKDRFSAERLKGVDSTLKIQPAKLEDSAVYLCASSLMTGHEAFFGQGTRLTVV.

The V gene is TRBV11-2, the J gene TRBJ2-1; 14 nucleotides align to TRBD2. The length of the CDR3 is 16 residues. The germline V gene has CDR1 SGHAT and CDR2 FQNNGV. V shed 4 bases and J 12 bases; nucleotides not matched to a gene: 11. The CDR3 protein is CASSSNQGLAGVGQFF. The CDR3 nucleotides read TGTGCCAGCAGCTCCAACCAGGGACTAGCGGGAGTCGGGCAGTTCTTC.

The chain has TRBV19 and TRBJ2-2, with 7 bases aligning to TRBD1. Per germline, CDR1 LNHDA and CDR2 SQIVND (reference sequence). The length of the CDR3 is 15 residues. Germline trimming cut 2 bases from V and 4 bases from J; bases unmatched to any gene: 4. The CDR3 sequence is CASSIRGRVTGELFF. The CDR3 nucleotides are TGTGCCAGTAGTATAAGGGGGCGCGTCACCGGGGAGCTGTTTTTT.

V is TRBV7-9 and J is TRBJ2-1; no reliable D call. V lost 7 bases and J 6 bases, leaving 10 bases between the germline ends. This CDR3 has 12 amino acids. The germline V gene has CDR1 SEHNR and CDR2 FQNEAQ (reference sequence). CDR3 in amino acids: CASIGRTNEQFF. CDR3 DNA sequence: TGTGCCAGCATTGGCAGAACCAATGAGCAGTTCTTC.

The chain combines TRBV15 with TRBJ2-1; 7 bases fit TRBD2. With 1 base clipped from V and 6 bases from J, the junction kept 6 bases outside the gene matches. Germline CDR1 LNHNV, CDR2 YYDKDF (reference sequence). The CDR3 is made up of 15 amino acids. CDR3 nucleotide sequence: TGTGCCACCAGCAGAGTGCGGGAGTCCATCAATGAGCAGTTCTTC. Translating it yields CATSRVRESINEQFF.

The rearrangement uses TRBV6-1 and TRBJ1-2; 9 bases map to TRBD1. With 4 bases clipped from V and 11 bases from J, the junction kept 8 bases outside the gene matches. Germline assignment: CDR1 MNHNS and CDR2 SASEGT. The CDR3 runs 13 residues. Here the CDR3 reads CASSGDRATGYTF. The CDR3 DNA reads TGTGCCAGCAGTGGGGACAGGGCCACGGGGTACACCTTC.

This clone was recorded only once. The V gene is TRBV28, the J gene TRBJ1-1; the D gene is possibly TRBD1 (5 bases). Germline V gene lookup returns CDR1 MDHEN and CDR2 SYDVKM. V shed 7 bases and J shed 8 bases, with 23 bases lying between them. This CDR3 spans 15 amino acids. CDR3 loop: CASTNLQGGTREAFF. The CDR3 bases are TGTGCCAGCACCAACCTTCAGGGAGGAACAAGAGAAGCTTTCTTT.

This chain connects TRBV6-5 to TRBJ2-1, with 7 bases matching TRBD1. CDR1 and CDR2 (germline): MNHEY, SVGAGI. CDR3 length: 14 residues. Germline trimming cut 5 bases from V and 7 bases from J; bases unmatched to any gene: 8. The DNA for the CDR3 is TGTGCCAGCAGTGTGACAGGGACCTTGAATGAGCAGTTCTTC. Amino acid sequence: CASSVTGTLNEQFF.

The chain couples TRBV27 to TRBJ1-2; 10 bases are a match to TRBD1. This CDR3 is 14 amino acids long. Per the germline V gene, CDR1 is MNHEY and CDR2 is SMNVEV (reference sequence). V lost 5 bases to trimming and J lost 7 bases; unmatched junction nucleotides: 7. Here the CDR3 reads CASSPDRGPGGYTF. CDR3 DNA sequence: TGTGCCAGCAGTCCCGACAGGGGGCCCGGTGGCTACACCTTC.